Each of the 5 T cell receptor beta chains below was sequenced from the same sample in a study of CD8 T cells in ankylosing spondylitis. TCRdb reprocessed the 5' RACE reads with MiXCR, giving one entry per CDR3 protein. Of about 130,000 distinct CDR3 sequences in the sample, 6% to 8% were seen once. The sequencing input was blood, either unsorted or a sorted T cell fraction (not recorded which). The receptors here all came from a female donor with ankylosing spondylitis or in good health (not recorded which).

Many counts were recorded for this clonotype. The chain is built from TRBV11-2 and TRBJ1-4; D unclear. The length of the CDR3 is 15 residues. Germline V gives CDR1 SGHAT, CDR2 FQNNGV. Trimming removed 1 base at V and 4 bases at J, with 10 bases between. The DNA of the CDR3 is TGTGCCAGCAGCTTAGCCGGGGTCATTAATGAAAAACTGTTTTTT. It encodes CASSLAGVINEKLFF. Supplemented by reference TRBV11-2 and TRBJ1-4, the full variable domain reads EAGVAQSPRYKIIEKRQSVAFWCNPISGHATLYWYQQILGQGPKLLIQFQNNGVVDDSQLPKDRFSAERLKGVDSTLKIQPAKLEDSAVYLCASSLAGVINEKLFFGSGTQLSVL.

There are many counts of this clonotype. This chain uses TRBV7-9 with TRBJ2-1; 7 positions agree with TRBD2. There are 15 residues in the CDR3. J lost 7 bases, V lost 3 bases, and 9 bases had no gene match. Germline-derived CDR1 and CDR2 are SEHNR and FQNEAQ (reference sequence). CDR3 amino acids: CASSFEEAGDNEQFF. The CDR3 DNA is TGTGCCAGCAGCTTCGAGGAGGCGGGGGATAATGAGCAGTTCTTC.

The gene calls are TRBV12-5 and TRBJ2-1; D ambiguous. The CDR3 consists of 16 residues. V shed 5 bases and J shed 2 bases, with 16 bases lying between them. CDR1 is LGHNT, CDR2 FRNRAP, per germline. The CDR3 region is CASGQKVQIAYNEQFF. In nucleotides, the CDR3 is TGTGCTAGTGGTCAGAAAGTCCAGATTGCCTACAATGAGCAGTTCTTC.

This clonotype was detected ten times or more. Here the CDR3 reads CASSLVLPAAEKLFF. The CDR3 DNA follows: TGTGCCAGCAGCTTAGTTCTTCCCGCGGCTGAAAAACTGTTTTTT. This rearrangement joins TRBV7-9 to TRBJ1-4; D gene unclear. Germline values: CDR1 SEHNR, CDR2 FQNEAQ (reference sequence). The CDR3 is 15 amino acids. The V end lost 1 base, the J end lost 7 bases, and 13 bases lay between the germline ends. Supplemented by reference TRBV7-9 and TRBJ1-4, the full variable domain reads DTGVSQNPRHKITKRGQNVTFRCDPISEHNRLYWYRQTLGQGPEFLTYFQNEAQLEKSRLLSDRFSAERPKGSFSTLEIQRTEQGDSAMYLCASSLVLPAAEKLFFGSGTQLSVL.

This clonotype was found a few times. V gene TRBV7-8 combines with J gene TRBJ1-1; 7 nucleotides agree with TRBD1. V was pared by 1 base and J by 10 bases, with 9 bases of the junction left unmatched. This CDR3 contains 14 residues. The V gene's germline CDR1 is SGHVS and CDR2 FQNEAQ. CDR3 nucleotide sequence: TGTGCCAGCAGCTTAGAGACAGGGATCCTCGGAGCTTTCTTT. Its translation is CASSLETGILGAFF.